This TCR beta chain was recorded in a study of blood T cell repertoires in COVID-19. Study context: Acute-phase and convalescent COVID-19 samples originated in the United States, Italy and Spain. PBMCs, B-cell-depleted T cells, or T cells provided the cDNA or gDNA that made up the material.

Trimming cost V 3 bases and J 7 bases, with 15 bases left between them. Germline CDR1 and CDR2: SEHNR and FQNEAQ (reference sequence). The CDR3 spans 14 residues. In the study's own analysis: Amplified reference gene primers provided the basis for estimating nucleated cell counts. Method: immunoSEQ multiplex PCR; TCRdb's copy keeps in-frame clones and lacks some. V, J and clone size are those of that table, while D and trimming were read from the DNA. The sample holds 200,000 to 300,000 clones, 65% to 85% seen once. Specimen: peripheral blood. The clonotype originates from a human donor in a cohort sampled during active COVID-19. The chain employs TRBV7-9 and TRBJ1-2, with D tentatively TRBD1 (5 bases). The CDR3 DNA reads as TGTGCCAGCAGCTTGGGGCGGGGATTAGGTGGCTACACCTTC. Its translation: CASSLGRGLGGYTF.